These 14 T cell receptor beta chains came from one sample sequenced in a study of siplizumab effects on memory and regulatory T cells. The method was immunoSEQ multiplex PCR; TCRdb's version includes in-frame clones alone and lacks a portion of them. This table holds around 58,000 clones, around 78% found once. Sequencing input: memory CD4+ T cells sorted from blood. These receptors were taken from a human donor in good health.

The chain joins TRBV2 to TRBJ2-2; D is unresolved. The CDR3 extends over 15 amino acids. Trimming stripped 0 bases from V and 7 bases from J, with 12 bases between. The germline V gene encodes CDR1 SNHLY and CDR2 FYNNEI. This chain's CDR3 is CASSEAGERHGELFF. Here the CDR3 DNA reads TGTGCCAGCAGTGAAGCCGGCGAGAGGCACGGGGAGCTGTTTTTT.

This clone was counted only a few times. This chain joins TRBV27 and TRBJ1-5; TRBD1 aligns across 10 bases. Germline V lookup: CDR1 MNHEY, CDR2 SMNVEV (reference sequence). Unmatched junction bases numbered 5, after V lost 8 bases and J lost 1 base. CDR3 length: 15 amino acids. Here the CDR3 reads CASGGQGMSNQPQHF. The CDR3 DNA is TGTGCCAGCGGGGGACAGGGGATGAGCAATCAGCCCCAGCATTTT.

The rearrangement joins TRBV5-1 to TRBJ2-1; D is unclear. CDR1 and CDR2 from the germline V gene are SGHRS and YFSETQ. The CDR3 is 16 amino acids. The V gene lost 4 bases and the J gene lost 5 bases, with 19 bases spanning the gap. CDR3 protein: CASSLIRIGQDNEQFF. CDR3 DNA sequence: TGCGCCAGCAGCCTTATTCGCATAGGGCAGGACAATGAGCAGTTCTTC.

The genes are TRBV11-1 and TRBJ2-5; 11 nucleotides align to TRBD1. This CDR3 has 15 residues. Trimming removed 8 bases from V and 6 bases from J; junction bases left unmatched: 11. Germline assignment: CDR1 SGHAT and CDR2 FQDESV (reference sequence). The CDR3 DNA reads as TGTGCCAGCGCCTGGGGGACAGGGGGTTGGAAGACCCAGTACTTC. Translated: CASAWGTGGWKTQYF. The full variable domain, its missing parts supplied by reference TRBV11-1 and TRBJ2-5, is EAEVAQSPRYKITEKSQAVAFWCDPISGHATLYWYRQILGQGPELLVQFQDESVVDDSQLPKDRFSAERLKGVDSTLKIQPAELGDSAMYLCASAWGTGGWKTQYFGPGTRLLVL.

This rearrangement joins TRBV19 to TRBJ2-2; D is tentatively TRBD1 or TRBD2 (6 bases each). Trimming took 5 bases from V and 11 from J, leaving 24 bases between them. The CDR3 is 16 residues long. In germline, CDR1 is LNHDA, CDR2 SQIVND (reference sequence). CDR3 nucleotides: TGTGCCAGTAGTTCCCGACAGGAGGGAACTGCGAGAGAGCTGTTTTTT. Amino acid sequence: CASSSRQEGTARELFF.

The rearrangement links TRBV10-3 to TRBJ2-3; no reliable D call. Germline V gene data show CDR1 as ENHRY and CDR2 as SYGVKD. There are 14 residues in the CDR3. Trimming removed 6 bases from V and 0 bases from J, with 10 bases in between. CDR3: CAIRVSNSTDTQYF. CDR3 nucleotide sequence: TGTGCCATCAGGGTGTCTAATAGCACAGATACGCAGTATTTT.

The J gene is TRBJ1-1, the V gene TRBV2; maybe TRBD1 (5 bases). Germline V gene sequence: CDR1 SNHLY, CDR2 FYNNEI. The CDR3 loop spans 13 amino acids. Trimming shortened V by 3 bases and J by 1 base, and 6 bases separated the two germline ends. CDR3 loop: CASSEGENTEAFF. The CDR3 coding sequence is TGTGCCAGCAGTGAGGGGGAGAACACTGAAGCTTTCTTT.

The chain uses TRBV2 and TRBJ2-1; 7 nucleotides align to TRBD2. The V segment lost 0 bases and the J segment 5 bases; nucleotides outside the gene matches: 7. The CDR3 is made up of 16 amino acids. CDR1 and CDR2 from the germline V gene are SNHLY and FYNNEI. CDR3 sequence: CASSEAAGARDNEQFF. CDR3 sequence (DNA): TGTGCCAGCAGTGAAGCGGCGGGAGCTCGGGACAATGAGCAGTTCTTC.

The V and J genes are TRBV6-5 and TRBJ2-7, with TRBD2 identical over 8 bases. Germline V CDR1 and CDR2: MNHEY, SVGAGI. The CDR3 spans 16 residues. V lost 0 bases and J lost 6; bases outside the gene matches: 10. The CDR3 sequence is CASSYSRGGTPSEQYF. CDR3 DNA: TGTGCCAGCAGTTACTCCCGCGGGGGGACCCCCAGCGAGCAGTACTTC.

The V gene is TRBV7-9, the J gene TRBJ1-6; D gene ambiguous. The germline V and J ends were trimmed by 4 bases and 7 bases, with 5 bases remaining between them. The CDR3 has 12 residues. Germline CDR1 is SEHNR and CDR2 is FQNEAQ (reference sequence). The CDR3 DNA is TGTGCCAGCAGCTGGACGAATTCACCCCTCCACTTT. This sequence encodes CASSWTNSPLHF.

The chain recombines TRBV2 with TRBJ2-7; D unclear. The CDR3 runs 13 residues. Trimming removed 7 bases from V and 2 bases from J, with 12 bases in between. The germline CDR1 and CDR2 sequences are SNHLY and FYNNEI. CDR3 in amino acids: CASKDPFPYEQYF. The CDR3 DNA is TGTGCCAGCAAGGATCCTTTTCCCTACGAGCAGTACTTC.

The chain uses TRBV6-5 and TRBJ2-7; 11 bases are shared with TRBD1. CDR3 length: 15 amino acids. Trimming at V came to 6 bases and at J to 6 bases, leaving 10 bases not matched to a gene. CDR1 and CDR2 from the germline V gene are MNHEY and SVGAGI. CDR3 residues: CASSWLGQGAGEQYF. Written as DNA, the CDR3 is TGTGCCAGCAGCTGGCTAGGACAGGGGGCGGGCGAGCAGTACTTC.

V gene TRBV9 combines with J gene TRBJ2-7; tentatively, D is TRBD2 (5 bases). CDR3 length: 16 residues. Trimming removed 0 bases from V and 0 bases from J, with 13 bases in between. Germline CDR1 SGDLS, CDR2 YYNGEE. The CDR3 sequence is CASSVAAATSSYEQYF. CDR3 nucleotides: TGTGCCAGCAGCGTAGCGGCGGCTACTAGCTCCTACGAGCAGTACTTC.

This sequence joins TRBV10-3 and TRBJ2-1, with no clear D. CDR1 and CDR2 from the germline V gene are ENHRY and SYGVKD. Trimming shortened V by 2 bases and J by 3 bases, and 8 bases separated the two germline ends. There are 14 residues in the CDR3. Here the CDR3 DNA reads TGTGCCATCAGTGAGCCGGACGGCTACAATGAGCAGTTCTTC. Encoded protein: CAISEPDGYNEQFF.